One TCR beta chain is described in this entry. No antigen is known for it. Amplification targeted TCR beta CDR3 regions from RNA transcripts. During a first-round RT-PCR of the TCR CDR3, the HTBI primer set was used. Using its own MiXCR run on the multiplex PCR reads, TCRdb lists one record per CDR3 protein. The sample yields hundreds of thousands of distinct CDR3 sequences, roughly 21% seen once. Germline V gene sequence: CDR1 MGHRA, CDR2 YSYEKL. The CDR3 sequence is 16 residues long. The V gene lost 0 bases and the J gene lost 5 bases, with 14 bases spanning the gap. This entry belongs to a study of T cells in Graves' hyperthyroidism and ophthalmopathy. PBMCs were collected from an approximately 9.4 ml volume of fresh peripheral blood. Overall study findings and caveats: Separation of ophthalmopathy from stable hyperthyroidism was achieved by a 13 V-J model.

The rearrangement links TRBV4-1 to TRBJ1-5; D gene ambiguous. This receptor was obtained from a man aged 35-49 years with Graves' ophthalmopathy. Sequenced material: blood. CDR3 DNA sequence: TGCGCCAGCAGCCAAGAAGGCCGGACTAGGCATCAGCCCCAGCATTTT. It yields the protein CASSQEGRTRHQPQHF.